Below are 16 T cell receptor beta chains sequenced from a single sample in a study of T cell responses to AZD1222 COVID-19 vaccine (dated by TCRdb to the early 2020s). The method behind the library was the immunoSEQ multiplex PCR assay. The table comes from immuneACCESS by way of TCRdb, which keeps in-frame sequences with V and J called. Part of the clones is missing from these tables; in studies checked, under half for an unresolved V gene and the rest for unknown reasons. For this sample there are some 140,000 clones; around 90% appear just once. 4.5% to 6.5% of the sample lies in the top ten. According to the study, the label for this sample's time point signals: baseline before first vaccination. The sequencing used peripheral blood, collected on day 0 of AZD1222 vaccination. The origin of the receptors is an adult in good health.

The chain links TRBV28 to TRBJ1-1, with a tentative D call TRBD1 (5 bases). The length of the CDR3 is 17 residues. V was pared by 8 bases and J by 4 bases, with 26 bases between. The germline gives CDR1 MDHEN, CDR2 SYDVKM. DNA for the CDR3: TGTGCCAGCCGCCCCCTCGGGACGGGCCGGTGGGGCACTGAAGCTTTCTTT. It encodes CASRPLGTGRWGTEAFF.

The chain joins TRBV6-6 to TRBJ1-5; no clear D. The V end was cut by 6 bases, the J end by 2 bases, with 17 bases between. The CDR3 is 16 amino acids. CDR1 is MNHNY and CDR2 is SVGAGI in the germline V gene (reference sequence). The CDR3 coding sequence is TGTGCCAGCAGCAGATTCGATCAGGAGGGCAATCAGCCCCAGCATTTT. It encodes CASSRFDQEGNQPQHF.

There are a few counts of this clone. This sequence joins TRBV7-3 and TRBJ1-1; D remains unclear. The V end lost 3 bases, the J end lost 2 bases, and 10 bases lay between the germline ends. Germline V lookup: CDR1 SGHTA, CDR2 FQGTGA. The CDR3 contains 14 residues. CDR3 nucleotide sequence: TGTGCCAGCAGCTTGGACGGTTCAAACACTGAAGCTTTCTTT. Protein: CASSLDGSNTEAFF.

V usage is TRBV27 and J usage is TRBJ1-5; D might be TRBD1 (6 bases). The CDR3 spans 12 residues. Per germline, CDR1 MNHEY and CDR2 SMNVEV (reference sequence). V lost 6 bases and J 6 bases, leaving 9 bases between the germline ends. The CDR3 nucleotides read TGTGCCAGCAGGGGAGGGGGTCAGCCCCAGCATTTT. Its translation: CASRGGGQPQHF.

The genes are TRBV29-1 and TRBJ1-1, with TRBD1 matching over 8 bases. J was trimmed by 0 bases and V by 6 bases; bases with no gene match: 6. The CDR3 is 14 amino acids. Germline V lookup: CDR1 SQVTM, CDR2 ANQGSEA. The chain's CDR3 is CSVQQGGVNTEAFF. The CDR3 DNA follows: TGCAGCGTCCAACAGGGGGGTGTGAACACTGAAGCTTTCTTT.

This sequence joins TRBV28 and TRBJ1-4, with a tentative D call TRBD1 (5 bases). V gave up 7 bases and J gave up 6 bases, with 15 bases separating them. Germline-derived CDR1 and CDR2 are MDHEN and SYDVKM. The CDR3 sequence is 14 residues long. The CDR3: CASNLGGVYEKLFF. CDR3 DNA sequence: TGTGCCAGCAACCTCGGGGGGGTCTATGAAAAACTGTTTTTT.

The chain joins TRBV5-8 to TRBJ2-1, with a possible D match to TRBD2 (7 bases). This CDR3 comprises 13 residues. Germline V gives CDR1 SGHTS, CDR2 YDEGEE. V was clipped by 9 bases and J by 5 bases, with 15 bases between them. CDR3 loop: CATRGARDNEQFF. Here the CDR3 DNA reads TGTGCCACTCGGGGGGCTAGGGACAATGAGCAGTTCTTC.

The rearrangement links TRBV6-2 or TRBV6-3 to TRBJ2-4, with a tentative D call TRBD1 (8 bases). CDR3 size: 16 residues. Germline V gene data show CDR1 as MNHEY and CDR2 as SVGEGT. V was clipped by 2 bases and J by 9 bases, with 20 bases between them. The CDR3 loop is CASSYAVTGGGAIQYF. Written as DNA, the CDR3 is TGTGCCAGCAGTTACGCAGTAACAGGGGGGGGTGCCATTCAGTACTTC.

V gene TRBV28 combines with J gene TRBJ1-5; perhaps TRBD1 as D (6 bases). The germline V gene encodes CDR1 MDHEN and CDR2 SYDVKM. V was pared by 4 bases and J by 6 bases, with 16 bases between. The CDR3 spans 15 residues. The CDR3 protein is CASSWVDRLGQPQHF. CDR3 DNA sequence: TGTGCCAGCAGTTGGGTCGACAGGTTGGGTCAGCCCCAGCATTTT.

This clone was counted once. The V call is TRBV19, the J call TRBJ2-2; 9 nucleotides match TRBD2. The ends lost 10 bases at V and 2 bases at J; junction bases unmatched: 11. Germline lookup yields CDR1 LNHDA and CDR2 SQIVND (reference sequence). CDR3 length: 16 residues. CDR3 region: CATKAISGGNTGELFF. DNA of the CDR3: TGTGCCACTAAAGCGATTAGCGGGGGAAACACCGGGGAGCTGTTTTTT.

The V call is TRBV18, the J call TRBJ1-5; D is undetermined. This CDR3 has 13 residues. Per the germline V gene, CDR1 is KGHSH and CDR2 is LQKENI. V was trimmed by 4 bases and J by 4 bases, leaving 8 bases between them. The CDR3 DNA reads TGTGCCAGCTCACGTACCCCTAATCAGCCCCAGCATTTT. It translates to CASSRTPNQPQHF.

V is TRBV1 and J is TRBJ1-5; the listed D gene, TRBD1, was not tested against the DNA. TRBV1 is a known pseudogene. The CDR3 contains 16 residues. CDR3 bases: TGCACCAGCAGCCAGGGACACCGCCGAACCAATCAGCCCCAGCATTTT. Protein product: CTSSQGHRRTNQPQHF.

The chain employs TRBV27 and TRBJ2-3, with a weak D call TRBD2 (6 bases). Trimming cost V 5 bases and J 3 bases, with 15 bases left between them. The CDR3 is made up of 15 amino acids. Germline CDR1 reads MNHEY; CDR2 reads SMNVEV (reference sequence). The CDR3 here is CASSPALAYTDTQYF. In nucleotides, the CDR3 is TGTGCCAGCAGTCCCGCCCTAGCGTATACAGATACGCAGTATTTT.

The V gene is TRBV3-1 (or the pseudogene TRBV3-2), the J gene TRBJ2-3, with 8 bases that match TRBD1. The V and J ends lost 2 bases and 4 bases, in that order; junction bases with no gene match: 8. The germline V gene has CDR1 LGHDT and CDR2 YNNKEL (reference sequence). CDR3 length equals 16 residues. CDR3 protein: CASSQQDREVPDTQYF. The CDR3 DNA sequence: TGTGCCAGCAGCCAACAGGACAGGGAAGTACCAGATACGCAGTATTTT.

CDR3 bases: TGTGCCAGCAGCCTGCAGCGGGGAGGGCAGTTCTTC. Its protein is CASSLQRGGQFF. This sequence joins TRBV7-2 and TRBJ2-1, with TRBD2 identical over 7 bases. The CDR3 extends over 12 amino acids. The V segment lost 5 bases and the J segment 12 bases; nucleotides outside the gene matches: 7. Per the germline V gene, CDR1 is SGHTA and CDR2 is FQGNSA.

The chain has TRBV7-8 and TRBJ1-2; no clear D gene. The germline V gene has CDR1 SGHVS and CDR2 FQNEAQ. The ends were cut back, 5 bases at V and 6 bases at J, with 10 bases in the middle. The CDR3 runs to 12 residues. The CDR3 is CASSPTEHGYTF. The CDR3 DNA reads TGTGCCAGCAGCCCAACAGAGCATGGCTACACCTTC.